Listed here are 9 T cell receptor beta chains from one sample, sequenced in a study of T-cell reconstitution after alpha-beta-depleted transplantation in children. Molecular barcoding with unique molecular identifiers was used for the TCRbeta library. From the PCR reads, TCRdb called clonotypes with MiXCR, one entry per CDR3 protein. The sample contains more than 300,000 distinct CDR3 sequences, about 17% of which appear only once. The sequencing used PBMCs, mostly from graft donor cells, collected 360 days after TCRalphabeta/CD19-depleted stem cell transplant. These receptors were obtained from a male patient between 2 and 10 years old who had a stem cell transplant for acute lymphoblastic leukemia, so the T cells may come from the graft donor.

J is TRBJ2-7 and V is TRBV7-6; TRBD2 matches at 14 bases. Germline-derived CDR1 and CDR2 are SGHVS and FNYEAQ. This CDR3 has 19 residues. V dropped 1 base and J dropped 0; count of bases not matched to a gene: 8. The DNA of the CDR3 is TGTGCCAGCAGCTTAGGAGGGACTAGCGGGAGACCTAACTCCTACGAGCAGTACTTC. As protein: CASSLGGTSGRPNSYEQYF. The whole variable domain, remainder taken from reference TRBV7-6 and TRBJ2-7, is GAGVSQSPRYKVTKRGQDVALRCDPISGHVSLYWYRQALGQGPEFLTYFNYEAQQDKSGLPNDRFSAERPEGSISTLTIQRTEQRDSAMYRCASSLGGTSGRPNSYEQYFGPGTRLTVT.

Notes on this clonotype: Being one base from a much bigger clone, this may be a read error. The CDR3 region has the DNA TGTGCCAGCAGTTTAATGGGCCAACAGACCCAGTACTTC. Amino acids: CASSLMGQQTQYF. The genes are TRBV28 and TRBJ2-5, with D unresolved. The germline V gene encodes CDR1 MDHEN and CDR2 SYDVKM. The CDR3 is made up of 13 amino acids.

This clonotype appeared a single time. V is TRBV21-1 and J is TRBJ2-1. TRBV21-1 is annotated as a pseudogene. This CDR3 contains 14 residues. CDR3 nucleotides: TGTGCCAGCAGAAAGAGCGGGAGTGGCAATGAGCAGTTCTTC. Protein sequence: CASRKSGSGNEQFF.

This clonotype came up a few times. The rearrangement uses TRBV10-3 and TRBJ1-3; D gene ambiguous. The V gene's germline CDR1 is ENHRY and CDR2 SYGVKD. Trimming shortened V by 10 bases and J by 0 bases, and 10 bases separated the two germline ends. This CDR3 is built from 13 residues. This CDR3 is CATGSASGNTIYF. DNA for the CDR3: TGTGCCACCGGCAGCGCCTCTGGAAACACCATATATTTT.

The chain uses TRBV28 and TRBJ2-3, with 11 bases lining up with TRBD2. Germline V lookup: CDR1 MDHEN, CDR2 SYDVKM. This CDR3 region has 17 residues. J gave up 4 bases and V 7 bases, and 13 bases lay outside the gene matches. CDR3 residues: CASNPFRLAGGPDTQYF. CDR3 nucleotide sequence: TGTGCCAGCAACCCCTTTCGGCTAGCGGGAGGCCCAGATACGCAGTATTTT.

The J gene is TRBJ2-7, the V gene TRBV20-1; TRBD2 agrees at 12 bases. Germline CDR1 DFQATT, CDR2 SNEGSKA (reference sequence). Losses at the gene ends were 1 base for V and 0 bases for J; bases not matched to a gene: 7. The CDR3 consists of 17 residues. The CDR3: CSARVGLAGGSSYEQYF. In DNA, the CDR3 is TGCAGTGCTAGAGTTGGTCTAGCGGGAGGGAGCTCCTACGAGCAGTACTTC.

This clonotype was found a few times. This chain joins TRBV5-1 and TRBJ2-6, with D unclear. Germline V gives CDR1 SGHRS, CDR2 YFSETQ. CDR3 length: 14 amino acids. V was cut by 3 bases and J by 2 bases, with 6 bases left in between. The CDR3 protein is CASSSSPGANVLTF. CDR3 nucleotides: TGCGCCAGCAGCTCGTCACCTGGGGCCAACGTCCTGACTTTC.

This clonotype was picked up a small number of times. The V call is TRBV7-2, the J call TRBJ2-3; the D gene could be TRBD1 or TRBD2 (5 bases each). Trimming cost V 6 bases and J 7 bases, with 8 bases left between them. The CDR3 has 11 residues. CDR1 and CDR2 from the germline V gene are SGHTA and FQGNSA. CDR3 in amino acids: CASSEGHTQYF. The DNA of the CDR3 is TGTGCCAGCAGTGAGGGGCATACGCAGTATTTT. Filled out from reference TRBV7-2 and TRBJ2-3, the complete variable domain reads GAGVSQSPSNKVTEKGKDVELRCDPISGHTALYWYRQSLGQGLEFLIYFQGNSAPDKSGLPSDRFSAERTGGSVSTLTIQRTQQEDSAVYLCASSEGHTQYFGPGTRLTVL.

V and J are TRBV18 and TRBJ2-5; D call uncertain. Trimming stripped 3 bases from V and 2 bases from J, with 16 bases between. CDR1 and CDR2 from the germline V gene are KGHSH and LQKENI. CDR3 size: 16 residues. The CDR3 region is CASSPFWLAEQETQYF. DNA for the CDR3: TGTGCCAGCTCACCTTTTTGGTTGGCAGAGCAAGAGACCCAGTACTTC.